These 18 T cell receptor beta chains were all obtained from the same sample, sequenced in a study of cytotoxic CD8 clonotypes in ibrutinib-treated CLL. Profiled with immunoSEQ multiplex PCR; TCRdb holds only in-frame clones, not every one. The table records about 29,000 clones, almost 70% of them present only once. This specimen was PBMCs, taken after 24 months of ibrutinib treatment. The source is a human donor with chronic lymphocytic leukemia.

This sequence joins TRBV29-1 and TRBJ2-3, with D possibly matching TRBD2 (5 bases). Germline V CDR1 and CDR2: SQVTM, ANQGSEA. The V end lost 7 bases, the J end lost 6 bases, and 17 bases lay between the germline ends. CDR3 size: 13 residues. CDR3 nucleotide sequence: TGCAGCGGCCGAGCAGGACTTTCCGATACGCAGTATTTT. Its translation: CSGRAGLSDTQYF.

This chain links TRBV5-5 with TRBJ2-2; D unresolved. This CDR3 region has 15 residues. The V and J ends lost 4 bases and 1 base respectively, with 11 bases between them. From germline, CDR1 is SGHKS and CDR2 YYEKEE (reference sequence). CDR3 in amino acids: CASSPRPMNTGELFF. DNA for the CDR3: TGTGCCAGCAGCCCTAGACCCATGAACACCGGGGAGCTGTTTTTT.

The chain employs TRBV6-5 and TRBJ2-1; possible D gene TRBD2, 7 bases. Per the germline V gene, CDR1 is MNHEY and CDR2 is SVGAGI. The CDR3 loop spans 14 amino acids. Trimming shortened V by 6 bases and J by 7 bases, and 16 bases separated the two germline ends. The CDR3 DNA follows: TGTGCCAGCAGCTTTGGGGGGGCGCAGAATGAGCAGTTCTTC. This translates into CASSFGGAQNEQFF.

This clone was observed a single time. The chain is built from TRBV9 and TRBJ2-5; TRBD2 matches at 13 bases. The CDR3 consists of 16 residues. Germline CDR1 reads SGDLS; CDR2 reads YYNGEE. J lost 4 bases, V lost 0 bases, and 3 bases had no gene match. In DNA, the CDR3 is TGTGCCAGCAGCGTAGGACTAGCGGGGGGCACAGAGACCCAGTACTTC. Protein product: CASSVGLAGGTETQYF.

The rearrangement uses TRBV5-6 and TRBJ2-6, with D perhaps being TRBD1 or TRBD2 (5 bases each). The V gene's germline CDR1 is SGHDT and CDR2 YYEEEE. V was cut by 5 bases and J by 2 bases, with 11 bases left in between. This CDR3 has 15 residues. In nucleotides, the CDR3 is TGTGCCAGCAGTCTGGGACGCCCTGGGGCCAACGTCCTGACTTTC. Translation: CASSLGRPGANVLTF.

The chain recombines TRBV5-1 with TRBJ2-7, with D tentatively TRBD1 (6 bases). The CDR3 totals 13 residues. With 4 bases removed from V and 3 bases from J, the gap between germline ends came to 11 bases. CDR1 and CDR2 (germline): SGHRS, YFSETQ. CDR3 DNA sequence: TGCGCCAGCAGCCTCCGGGACAACTACGAGCAGTACTTC. Its translation is CASSLRDNYEQYF.

This clone was seen a few times. The chain links TRBV5-1 to TRBJ1-4; D remains unclear. The germline CDR1 and CDR2 sequences are SGHRS and YFSETQ. This CDR3 has 15 amino acids. Trimming left V 4 bases short and J 7 bases short, with 17 bases between. As DNA, the CDR3 is TGCGCCAGCAGCCAGGAGCAGGCTCCCTTTGAAAAACTGTTTTTT. This sequence encodes CASSQEQAPFEKLFF.

The chain has TRBV29-1 and TRBJ2-5, with no clear D. From germline, CDR1 is SQVTM and CDR2 ANQGSEA. The CDR3 consists of 12 residues. V lost 2 bases, J lost 2 bases, and 6 bases lay in between. The CDR3 is CSVESRQETQYF. The CDR3 nucleotides are TGCAGCGTTGAATCCAGGCAAGAGACCCAGTACTTC.

This rearrangement joins TRBV4-2 to TRBJ2-7; D is unclear. Germline CDR1 LGHNA, CDR2 YNFKEQ. The CDR3 sequence is 11 residues long. The V end was cut by 6 bases, the J end by 5 bases, with 8 bases between. CDR3: CASSPGNEQYF. Written as DNA, the CDR3 is TGTGCCAGCAGTCCGGGCAACGAGCAGTACTTC.

J is TRBJ2-1 and V is TRBV19; 12 nucleotides agree with TRBD1. V lost 6 bases, J lost 5 bases, and 8 bases stayed unmatched. Germline CDR1 is LNHDA and CDR2 is SQIVND (reference sequence). This CDR3 comprises 16 residues. CDR3 coding DNA: TGTGCCAGTAGCCCCCCCGGGACAGGGGGCCACAATGAGCAGTTCTTC. The encoded protein is CASSPPGTGGHNEQFF.

The chain links TRBV7-3 to TRBJ2-1; a weak D match, TRBD1 (5 bases). V was cut by 6 bases and J by 6 bases, with 18 bases left in between. This CDR3 has 15 residues. The germline V gene encodes CDR1 SGHTA and CDR2 FQGTGA. Here the CDR3 reads CASRSGGPGLNEQFF. DNA for the CDR3: TGTGCCAGCAGATCCGGCGGACCAGGGCTCAATGAGCAGTTCTTC.

The CDR3 protein is CASSVNRGKNTEAFF. The CDR3 DNA reads as TGTGCCAGCAGCGTTAACAGGGGGAAGAACACTGAAGCTTTCTTT. The V call is TRBV7-8, the J call TRBJ1-1, with TRBD1 matching 8 bases. Germline CDR1 is SGHVS and CDR2 is FQNEAQ. This CDR3 has 15 amino acids. V shed 5 bases and J 1 base; nucleotides not matched to a gene: 6.

The J gene is TRBJ2-7, the V gene TRBV2; D not resolved. V lost 5 bases, J lost 4 bases, and 21 bases lay in between. This CDR3 is 16 amino acids long. Germline CDR1 reads SNHLY; CDR2 reads FYNNEI. The CDR3 here is CASSLSVRPLEYEQYF. CDR3 sequence (DNA): TGTGCCAGCAGTTTGAGCGTTAGACCGCTAGAGTACGAGCAGTACTTC.

About this clone: This may arise from a read error, as a much more abundant clone is one base away. The genes are TRBV7-6 and TRBJ1-6; maybe TRBD1 (5 bases). Trimming removed 5 bases at V and 9 bases at J, with 20 bases between. Germline V gene sequence: CDR1 SGHVS, CDR2 FNYEAQ. This CDR3 has 16 residues. CDR3 sequence: CASSLSGGLGGSPLHF. The CDR3 region has the DNA TGTGCCAGCAGCCTGAGTGGGGGACTTGGTGGTTCACCCCTCCACTTT.

The CDR3 DNA sequence: TGTGCCAGCAGTTTATCGTGGGCTAGCTACAATGAGCAGTTCTTC. It specifies CASSLSWASYNEQFF. The chain employs TRBV27 and TRBJ2-1; D unclear. V was trimmed by 0 bases and J by 3 bases, leaving 9 bases between them. CDR1 is MNHEY and CDR2 is SMNVEV in the germline V gene (reference sequence). This CDR3 is built from 15 residues.

This sequence joins TRBV10-2 and TRBJ1-1, with a weak D call TRBD1 (5 bases). In germline, CDR1 is WSHSY, CDR2 SAAADI. Trimming stripped 8 bases from V and 1 base from J, with 8 bases between. The length of the CDR3 is 12 residues. CDR3 in DNA: TGCGCCAGCGTAGGACAGAACACTGAAGCTTTCTTT. This codes for CASVGQNTEAFF.

The V gene is TRBV2, the J gene TRBJ2-6; no definite D call. The CDR3 has 15 residues. CDR1 SNHLY and CDR2 FYNNEI come from the germline V gene. V lost 4 bases and J 1 base, leaving 8 bases between the germline ends. Here the CDR3 DNA reads TGTGCCAGCAGTGTTGTAGGGTCTGGGGCCAACGTCCTGACTTTC. Its protein product is CASSVVGSGANVLTF.

The rearrangement joins TRBV9 to TRBJ1-4, with D possibly being TRBD1 (5 bases). Germline CDR1 reads SGDLS; CDR2 reads YYNGEE. V lost 0 bases, J lost 5 bases, and 14 bases lay in between. The CDR3 length is 16 residues. CDR3 sequence (DNA): TGTGCCAGCAGCGTAGGTTCCACAGGTCGCAATGAAAAACTGTTTTTT. Its protein product is CASSVGSTGRNEKLFF. The complete variable domain, with remaining parts taken from reference TRBV9 and TRBJ1-4, reads DSGVTQTPKHLITATGQRVTLRCSPRSGDLSVYWYQQSLDQGLQFLIQYYNGEERAKGNILERFSAQQFPDLHSELNLSSLELGDSALYFCASSVGSTGRNEKLFFGSGTQLSVL.